What follows is one T cell receptor beta chain and its context. The antigen remains unidentified. The library came from three nested PCR rounds adapted from ARM-PCR protocols. Each CDR3 protein gets one entry after TCRdb re-called the multiplex PCR reads with MiXCR. This sample has under 85,000 distinct CDR3 sequences, with approximately 82% found just once. RNA was extracted from bulk tissue without any cell sorting. Distant lung tissue was collected more than 3 cm away from the tumor edge. The CDR3 is 15 residues long. The germline V and J ends were trimmed by 4 bases and 3 bases, with 13 bases remaining between them. Germline V gene sequence: CDR1 MGHRA, CDR2 YSYEKL. This specimen comes from a study of tumor and adjacent non-tumor tissue in lung cancer. About the study: Patients were aged about 30 to 80, around ten men and 5 women, stage I to III. About 4.2 million productive TCRbeta reads were obtained per sample on average. Points from the study as a whole: Normal lung showed higher cumulative top 100 clone frequency than tumor.

The sequenced sample was distant non-tumor lung tissue. The sequence derives from a man in his 70s with non-small cell lung cancer. The rearrangement links TRBV4-1 to TRBJ1-5, with D unclear. This chain's CDR3 is CASSLGPFTNQPQHF. The DNA for the CDR3 is TGCGCCAGCAGCCTAGGGCCATTTACCAATCAGCCCCAGCATTTT.